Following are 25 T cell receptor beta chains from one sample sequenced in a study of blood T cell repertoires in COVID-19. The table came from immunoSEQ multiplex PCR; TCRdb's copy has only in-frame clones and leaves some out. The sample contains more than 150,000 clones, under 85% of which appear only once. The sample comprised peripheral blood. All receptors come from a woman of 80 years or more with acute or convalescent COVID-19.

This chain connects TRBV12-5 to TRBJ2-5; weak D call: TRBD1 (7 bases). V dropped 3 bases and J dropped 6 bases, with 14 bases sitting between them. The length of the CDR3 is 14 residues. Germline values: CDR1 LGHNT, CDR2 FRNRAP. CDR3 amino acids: CASGFQGGWKTQYF. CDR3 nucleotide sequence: TGTGCTAGTGGTTTCCAGGGGGGTTGGAAGACCCAGTACTTC.

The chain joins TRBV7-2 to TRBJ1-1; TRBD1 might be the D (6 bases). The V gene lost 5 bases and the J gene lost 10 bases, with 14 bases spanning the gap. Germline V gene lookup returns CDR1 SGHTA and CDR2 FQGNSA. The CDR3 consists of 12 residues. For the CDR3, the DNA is TGTGCCAGCAGCGTAAGACAGGTTGTAGCTTTCTTT. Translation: CASSVRQVVAFF.

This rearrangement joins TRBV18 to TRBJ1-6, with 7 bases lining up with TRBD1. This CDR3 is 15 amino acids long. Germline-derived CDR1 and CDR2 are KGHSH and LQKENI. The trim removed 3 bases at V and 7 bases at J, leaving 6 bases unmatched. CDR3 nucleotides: TGTGCCAGCTCACCGAAGGGGGCAGGGAATTCACCCCTCCACTTT. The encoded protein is CASSPKGAGNSPLHF.

The CDR3, as DNA: TGTGCCAGCAGTGAAGGGGGGCCTAATGAAAAACTGTTTTTT. This encodes CASSEGGPNEKLFF. The V and J genes are TRBV2 and TRBJ1-4; D might be TRBD1 (6 bases). V gave up 1 base and J gave up 3 bases, with 6 bases separating them. This CDR3 is built from 14 residues. Germline CDR1 is SNHLY and CDR2 is FYNNEI.

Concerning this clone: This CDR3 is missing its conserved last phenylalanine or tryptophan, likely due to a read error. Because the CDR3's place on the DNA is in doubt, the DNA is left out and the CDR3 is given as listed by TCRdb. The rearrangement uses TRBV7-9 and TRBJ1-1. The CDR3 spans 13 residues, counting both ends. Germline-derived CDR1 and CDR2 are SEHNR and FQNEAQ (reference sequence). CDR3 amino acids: CASSLGRGELLTL.

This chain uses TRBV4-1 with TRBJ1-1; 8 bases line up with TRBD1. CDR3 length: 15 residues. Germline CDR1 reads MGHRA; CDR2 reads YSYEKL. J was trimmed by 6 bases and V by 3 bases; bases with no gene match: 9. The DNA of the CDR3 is TGCGCCAGCAGCCAGATACAGGGGGTTTTCCCTGAAGCTTTCTTT. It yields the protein CASSQIQGVFPEAFF.

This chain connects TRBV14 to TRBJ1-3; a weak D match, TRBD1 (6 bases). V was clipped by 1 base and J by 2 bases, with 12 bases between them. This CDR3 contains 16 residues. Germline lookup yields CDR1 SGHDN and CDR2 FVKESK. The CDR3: CASSQVFRGTGNTIYF. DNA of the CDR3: TGTGCCAGCAGCCAAGTGTTCAGGGGAACTGGAAACACCATATATTTT. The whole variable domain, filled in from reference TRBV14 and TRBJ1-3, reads EAGVTQFPSHSVIEKGQTVTLRCDPISGHDNLYWYRRVMGKEIKFLLHFVKESKQDESGMPNNRFLAERTGGTYSTLKVQPAELEDSGVYFCASSQVFRGTGNTIYFGEGSWLTVV.

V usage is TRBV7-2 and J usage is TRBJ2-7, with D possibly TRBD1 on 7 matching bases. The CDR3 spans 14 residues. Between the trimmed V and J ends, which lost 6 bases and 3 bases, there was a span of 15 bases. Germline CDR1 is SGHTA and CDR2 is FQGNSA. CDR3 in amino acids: CASRRDREIYEQYF. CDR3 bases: TGTGCCAGCAGGCGGGACAGAGAAATCTACGAGCAGTACTTC.

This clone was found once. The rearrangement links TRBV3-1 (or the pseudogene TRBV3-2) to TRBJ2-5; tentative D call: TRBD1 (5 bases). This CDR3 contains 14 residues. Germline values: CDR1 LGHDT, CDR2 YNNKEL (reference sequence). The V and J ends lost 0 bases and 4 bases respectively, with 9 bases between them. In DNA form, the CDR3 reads TGTGCCAGCAGCCAAGAGCCCAGGGCAGAGACCCAGTACTTC. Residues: CASSQEPRAETQYF.

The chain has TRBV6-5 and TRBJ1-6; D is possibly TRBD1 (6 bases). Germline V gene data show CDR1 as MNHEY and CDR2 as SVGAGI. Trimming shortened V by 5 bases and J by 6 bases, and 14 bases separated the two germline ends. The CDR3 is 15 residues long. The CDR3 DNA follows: TGTGCCAGCAGTCCCACCAGGGGCGGTAATTCACCCCTCCACTTT. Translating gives CASSPTRGGNSPLHF.

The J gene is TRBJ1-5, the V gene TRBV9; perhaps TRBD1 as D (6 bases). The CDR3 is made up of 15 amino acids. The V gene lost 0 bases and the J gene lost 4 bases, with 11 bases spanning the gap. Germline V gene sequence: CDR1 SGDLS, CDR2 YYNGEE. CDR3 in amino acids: CASSVDQGSNQPQHF. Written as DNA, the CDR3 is TGTGCCAGCAGCGTAGACCAGGGGTCAAATCAGCCCCAGCATTTT.

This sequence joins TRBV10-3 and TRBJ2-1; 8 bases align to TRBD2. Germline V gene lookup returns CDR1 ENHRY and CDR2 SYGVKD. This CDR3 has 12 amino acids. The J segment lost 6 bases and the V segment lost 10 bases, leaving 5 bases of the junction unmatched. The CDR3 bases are TGTGCCACAGCGGGAGTGGGCAATGAGCAGTTCTTC. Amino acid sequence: CATAGVGNEQFF.

The CDR3 nucleotides are TGTGCCAGCAGCTTACCTCCGGGACAGGGGAACTATGGCTACACCTTC. Translated: CASSLPPGQGNYGYTF. This chain connects TRBV7-2 to TRBJ1-2; TRBD1 agrees at 10 bases. The CDR3 is 16 residues long. V trimming: 2 bases; J trimming: 2 bases; junction bases outside the gene matches: 5. The germline CDR1 and CDR2 sequences are SGHTA and FQGNSA.

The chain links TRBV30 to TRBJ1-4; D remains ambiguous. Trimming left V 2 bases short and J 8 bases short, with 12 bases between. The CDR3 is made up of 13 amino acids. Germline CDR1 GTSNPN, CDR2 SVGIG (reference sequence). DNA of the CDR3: TGTGCCTGGAGTAAGCAGGTGACCGAAAAACTGTTTTTT. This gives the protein CAWSKQVTEKLFF.

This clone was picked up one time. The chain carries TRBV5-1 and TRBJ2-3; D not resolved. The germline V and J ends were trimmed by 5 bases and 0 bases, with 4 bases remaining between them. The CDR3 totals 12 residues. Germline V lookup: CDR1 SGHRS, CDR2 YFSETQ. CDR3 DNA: TGCGCCAGCAGTTCTAGCACAGATACGCAGTATTTT. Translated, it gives CASSSSTDTQYF.

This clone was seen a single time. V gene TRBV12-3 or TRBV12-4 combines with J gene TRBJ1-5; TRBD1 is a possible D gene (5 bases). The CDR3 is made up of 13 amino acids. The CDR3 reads CATGPGGTQPQHF. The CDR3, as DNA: TGTGCTACCGGTCCTGGAGGGACTCAGCCCCAGCATTTT.

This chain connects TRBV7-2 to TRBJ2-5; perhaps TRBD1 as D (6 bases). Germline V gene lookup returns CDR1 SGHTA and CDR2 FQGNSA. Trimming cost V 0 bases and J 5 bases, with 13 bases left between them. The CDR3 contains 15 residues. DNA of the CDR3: TGTGCCAGCAGCTTAGCGGCGGTCGACAGGGAGACCCAGTACTTC. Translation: CASSLAAVDRETQYF.

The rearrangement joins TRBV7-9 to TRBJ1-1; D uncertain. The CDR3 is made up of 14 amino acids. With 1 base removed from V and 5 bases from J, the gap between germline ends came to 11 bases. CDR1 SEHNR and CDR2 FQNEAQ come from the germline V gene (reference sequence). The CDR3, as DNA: TGTGCCAGCAGCTTAGTCTTTGAGGGAACTGAAGCTTTCTTT. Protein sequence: CASSLVFEGTEAFF.

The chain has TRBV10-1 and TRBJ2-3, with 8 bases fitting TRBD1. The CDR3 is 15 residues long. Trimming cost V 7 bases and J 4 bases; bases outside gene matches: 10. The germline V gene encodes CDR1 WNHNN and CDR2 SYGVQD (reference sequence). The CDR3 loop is CASTLRQGNADTQYF. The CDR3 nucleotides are TGCGCCAGCACTTTGAGACAGGGGAACGCAGATACGCAGTATTTT.

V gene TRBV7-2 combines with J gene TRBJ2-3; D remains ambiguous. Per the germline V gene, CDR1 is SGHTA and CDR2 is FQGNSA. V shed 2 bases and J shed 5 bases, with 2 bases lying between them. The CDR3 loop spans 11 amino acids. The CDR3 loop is CASSLLDTQYF. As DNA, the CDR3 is TGTGCCAGCAGCTTACTAGATACGCAGTATTTT.

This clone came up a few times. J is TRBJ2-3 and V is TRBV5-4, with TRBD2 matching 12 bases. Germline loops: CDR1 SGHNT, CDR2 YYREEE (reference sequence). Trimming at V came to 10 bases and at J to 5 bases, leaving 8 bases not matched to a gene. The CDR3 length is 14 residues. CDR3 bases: TGTGCCTACACTAGCGGGGGGTTCGTAGATACGCAGTATTTT. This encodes CAYTSGGFVDTQYF.

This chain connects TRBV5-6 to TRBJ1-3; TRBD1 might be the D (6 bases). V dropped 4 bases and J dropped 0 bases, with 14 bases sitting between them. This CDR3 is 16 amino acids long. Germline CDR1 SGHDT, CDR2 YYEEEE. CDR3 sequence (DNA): TGTGCCAGCAGCCCGGACAGAACGCACTCTGGAAACACCATATATTTT. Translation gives CASSPDRTHSGNTIYF. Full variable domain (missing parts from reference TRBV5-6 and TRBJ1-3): DAGVTQSPTHLIKTRGQQVTLRCSPKSGHDTVSWYQQALGQGPQFIFQYYEEEERQRGNFPDRFSGHQFPNYSSELNVNALLLGDSALYLCASSPDRTHSGNTIYFGEGSWLTVV.

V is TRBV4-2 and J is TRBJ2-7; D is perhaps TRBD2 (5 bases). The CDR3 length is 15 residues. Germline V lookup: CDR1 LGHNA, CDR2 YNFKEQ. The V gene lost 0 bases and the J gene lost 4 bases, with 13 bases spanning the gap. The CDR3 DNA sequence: TGTGCCAGCAGCCAAGATTCGAGGGAGCGGTACGAGCAGTACTTC. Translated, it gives CASSQDSRERYEQYF.

The DNA of the CDR3 is TGTGCCAGCAGAGGACAGGGAGACTCACCCCTCCACTTT. This encodes CASRGQGDSPLHF. The gene calls are TRBV6-6 and TRBJ1-6, with 8 bases that match TRBD1. Germline CDR1 MNHNY, CDR2 SVGAGI (reference sequence). CDR3 length: 13 residues. The V gene end was trimmed by 6 bases and the J gene end by 10 bases; junction bases not matched to a gene: 5.

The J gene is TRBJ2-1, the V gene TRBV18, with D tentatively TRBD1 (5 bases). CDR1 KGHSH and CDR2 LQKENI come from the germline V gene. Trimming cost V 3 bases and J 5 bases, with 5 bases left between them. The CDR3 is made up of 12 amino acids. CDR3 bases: TGTGCCAGCTCACCGACAGACAATGAGCAGTTCTTC. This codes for CASSPTDNEQFF.